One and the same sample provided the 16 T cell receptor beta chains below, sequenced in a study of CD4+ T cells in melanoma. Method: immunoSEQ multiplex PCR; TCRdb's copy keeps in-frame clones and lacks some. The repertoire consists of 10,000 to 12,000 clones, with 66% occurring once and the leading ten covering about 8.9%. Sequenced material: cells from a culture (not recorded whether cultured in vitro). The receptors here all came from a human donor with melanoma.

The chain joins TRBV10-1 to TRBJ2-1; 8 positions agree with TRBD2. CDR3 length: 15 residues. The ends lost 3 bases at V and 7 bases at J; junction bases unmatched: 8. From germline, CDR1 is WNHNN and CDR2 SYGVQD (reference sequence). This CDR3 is CASSDERGLRNEQFF. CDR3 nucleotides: TGCGCCAGCAGTGACGAGCGGGGGTTACGGAATGAGCAGTTCTTC.

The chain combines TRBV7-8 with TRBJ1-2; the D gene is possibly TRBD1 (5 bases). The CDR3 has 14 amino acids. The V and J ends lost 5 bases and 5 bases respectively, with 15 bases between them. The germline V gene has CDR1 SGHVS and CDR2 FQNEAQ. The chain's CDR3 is CASSETGTGYGYTF. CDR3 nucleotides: TGTGCCAGCAGCGAAACCGGGACGGGATATGGCTACACCTTC.

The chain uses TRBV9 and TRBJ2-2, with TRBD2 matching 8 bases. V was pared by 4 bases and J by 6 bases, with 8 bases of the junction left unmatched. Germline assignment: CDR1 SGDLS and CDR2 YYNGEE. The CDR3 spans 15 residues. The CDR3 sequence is CASSPRTSLAGELFF. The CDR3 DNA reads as TGTGCCAGCAGCCCCAGGACTAGCCTCGCCGGGGAGCTGTTTTTT.

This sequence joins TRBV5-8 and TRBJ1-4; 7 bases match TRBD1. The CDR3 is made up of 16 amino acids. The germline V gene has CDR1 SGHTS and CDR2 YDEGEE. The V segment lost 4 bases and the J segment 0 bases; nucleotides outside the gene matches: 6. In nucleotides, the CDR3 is TGTGCCAGCAGCACGGGACAGCGAGCAACTAATGAAAAACTGTTTTTT. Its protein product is CASSTGQRATNEKLFF.

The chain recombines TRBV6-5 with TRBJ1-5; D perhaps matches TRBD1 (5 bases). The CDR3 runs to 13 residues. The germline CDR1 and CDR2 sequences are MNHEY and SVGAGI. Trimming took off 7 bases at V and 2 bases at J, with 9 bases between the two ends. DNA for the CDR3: TGTGCCAGCACTACAGGTGGCAATCAGCCCCAGCATTTT. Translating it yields CASTTGGNQPQHF.

CDR3 bases: TGTGCCATCAGGTCGGGAAACAGGGTGTGGGATGGCTACACCTTC. This translates into CAIRSGNRVWDGYTF. The V and J genes are TRBV10-3 and TRBJ1-2, with D perhaps matching TRBD1 (6 bases). The germline V and J ends were trimmed by 6 bases and 6 bases, with 20 bases remaining between them. Germline CDR1 reads ENHRY; CDR2 reads SYGVKD. The CDR3 is 15 residues long.

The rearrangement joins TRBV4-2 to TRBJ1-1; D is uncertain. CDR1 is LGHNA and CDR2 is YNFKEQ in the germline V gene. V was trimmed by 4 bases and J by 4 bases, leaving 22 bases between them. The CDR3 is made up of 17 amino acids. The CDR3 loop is CASSRPGSASGGTEAFF. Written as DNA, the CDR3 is TGTGCCAGCAGCCGCCCGGGGAGCGCCTCGGGAGGCACTGAAGCTTTCTTT.

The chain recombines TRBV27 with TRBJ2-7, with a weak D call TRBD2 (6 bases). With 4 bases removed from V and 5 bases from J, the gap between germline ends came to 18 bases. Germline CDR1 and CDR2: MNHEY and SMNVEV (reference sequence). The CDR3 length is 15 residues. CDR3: CASSSLATGRNEQYF. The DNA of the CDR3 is TGTGCCAGCAGTTCCCTAGCGACGGGCAGGAACGAGCAGTACTTC.

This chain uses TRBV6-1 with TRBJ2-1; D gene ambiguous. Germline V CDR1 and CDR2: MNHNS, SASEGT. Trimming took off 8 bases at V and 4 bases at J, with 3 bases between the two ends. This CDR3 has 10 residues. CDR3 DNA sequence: TGTGCCAGCGGTTACAATGAGCAGTTCTTC. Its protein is CASGYNEQFF.

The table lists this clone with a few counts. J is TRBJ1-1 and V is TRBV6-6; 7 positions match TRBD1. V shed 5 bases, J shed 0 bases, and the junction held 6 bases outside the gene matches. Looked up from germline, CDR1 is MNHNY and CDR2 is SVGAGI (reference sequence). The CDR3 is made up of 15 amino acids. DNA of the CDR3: TGTGCCAGCAGTACCCGGGACAGCATGAACACTGAAGCTTTCTTT. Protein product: CASSTRDSMNTEAFF.

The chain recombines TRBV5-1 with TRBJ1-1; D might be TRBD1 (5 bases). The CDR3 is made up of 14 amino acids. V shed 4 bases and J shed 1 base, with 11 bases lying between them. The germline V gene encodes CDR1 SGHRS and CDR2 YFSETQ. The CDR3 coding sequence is TGCGCCAGCAGCATTTATACAGGGAACACTGAAGCTTTCTTT. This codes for CASSIYTGNTEAFF.

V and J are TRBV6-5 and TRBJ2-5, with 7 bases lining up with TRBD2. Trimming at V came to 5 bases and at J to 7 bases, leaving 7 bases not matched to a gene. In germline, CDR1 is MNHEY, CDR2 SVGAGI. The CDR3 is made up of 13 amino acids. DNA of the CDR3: TGTGCCAGCAGTAGGACTAGAAGCGGGACCCAGTACTTC. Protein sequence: CASSRTRSGTQYF.

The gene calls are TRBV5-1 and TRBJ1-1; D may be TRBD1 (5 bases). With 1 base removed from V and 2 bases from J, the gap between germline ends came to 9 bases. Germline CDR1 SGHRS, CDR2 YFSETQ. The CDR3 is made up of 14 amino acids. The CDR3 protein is CASSLFQGNTEAFF. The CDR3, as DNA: TGCGCCAGCAGCTTGTTTCAGGGAAACACTGAAGCTTTCTTT.

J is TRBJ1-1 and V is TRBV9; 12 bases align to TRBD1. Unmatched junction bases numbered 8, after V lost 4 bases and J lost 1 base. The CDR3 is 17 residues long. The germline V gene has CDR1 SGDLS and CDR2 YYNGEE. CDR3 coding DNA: TGTGCCAGCAGCACTGGGACAGGGGGCGCACGGAACACTGAAGCTTTCTTT. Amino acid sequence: CASSTGTGGARNTEAFF.

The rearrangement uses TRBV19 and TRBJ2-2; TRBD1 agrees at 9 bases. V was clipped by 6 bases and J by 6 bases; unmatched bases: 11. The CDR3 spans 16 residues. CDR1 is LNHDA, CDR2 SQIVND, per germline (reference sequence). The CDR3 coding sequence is TGTGCCAGTAGACCCCGGACAGGGGCGGTTGCCGGGGAGCTGTTTTTT. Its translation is CASRPRTGAVAGELFF.

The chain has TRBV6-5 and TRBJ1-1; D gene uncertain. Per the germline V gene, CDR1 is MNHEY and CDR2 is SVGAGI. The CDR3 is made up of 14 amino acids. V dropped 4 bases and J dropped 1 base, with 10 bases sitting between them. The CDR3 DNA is TGTGCCAGCAGTTCGGTGGGCTCGAACACTGAAGCTTTCTTT. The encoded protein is CASSSVGSNTEAFF.